The rows below give T cell receptor beta chains drawn from one sample of a study of T cell repertoires in cytomegalovirus infection. Their cognate antigens are unknown. One entry per CDR3 protein, called by TCRdb with MiXCR from the reads. This sample has approximately 990,000 distinct CDR3 sequences, with 30% to 40% found just once. The specimen comprised cultured CD8+ T cells from PBMCs, sampled from culture after CMV antigen stimulation. These receptor sequences come from a human donor in good health (CMV status not recorded). Some clones in this sample may be carry-over from other donors' samples. The CDR3 runs from the conserved cysteine through the conserved F or W. The order of the fields is V gene, J gene, clone size, D gene, CDR3 protein, CDR3 DNA. The D gene is left open where the match is weak. Part of the rows lack a size; the others show once, few, many or a class for expanded clones.

V gene: TRBV27; J gene: TRBJ2-5; clone size: NA; D gene: NA; CDR3 protein: CASSPRVGVWGQETQYF; CDR3 DNA: TGTGCCAGCAGTCCACGGGTGGGGGTGTGGGGGCAAGAGACCCAGTACTTC
V gene: TRBV12-3/TRBV12-4; J gene: TRBJ2-5; clone size: NA; D gene: TRBD2; CDR3 protein: CASTLGGGDQYF; CDR3 DNA: TGTGCCAGCACCTTGGGTGGGGGGGACCAGTACTTC
V gene: TRBV6-6; J gene: TRBJ2-7; clone size: few; D gene: TRBD1; CDR3 protein: CASSPFRGQGGDEQYF; CDR3 DNA: TGTGCCAGCAGTCCTTTTAGGGGACAGGGGGGGGACGAGCAGTACTTC
V gene: TRBV19; J gene: TRBJ1-1; clone size: NA; D gene: NA; CDR3 protein: CASSTVRAEAFF; CDR3 DNA: TGTGCCAGTAGTACCGTTCGGGCTGAAGCTTTCTTT
V gene: TRBV9; J gene: TRBJ2-5; clone size: NA; D gene: NA; CDR3 protein: CASSSSKTIQETQYF; CDR3 DNA: TGTGCCAGCAGCTCCTCTAAGACAATTCAAGAGACCCAGTACTTC
V gene: TRBV19; J gene: TRBJ1-1; clone size: NA; D gene: NA; CDR3 protein: CASRSGRLNTEAFF; CDR3 DNA: TGTGCCAGTAGGTCGGGACGGCTGAACACTGAAGCTTTCTTT
V gene: TRBV2; J gene: TRBJ1-2; clone size: few; D gene: TRBD1; CDR3 protein: CASSEGAQGAHSDYGYTF; CDR3 DNA: TGTGCCAGCAGTGAAGGAGCTCAGGGGGCTCATAGTGACTATGGCTACACCTTC
V gene: TRBV7-9; J gene: TRBJ1-1; clone size: NA; D gene: NA; CDR3 protein: CASRTSGGAVNTEAFF; CDR3 DNA: TGTGCCAGCAGAACTAGCGGGGGCGCAGTGAACACTGAAGCTTTCTTT
V gene: TRBV7-8; J gene: TRBJ2-1; clone size: many; D gene: NA; CDR3 protein: CARSEGGGSYNEQFF; CDR3 DNA: TGTGCCAGATCAGAGGGGGGAGGCTCCTACAATGAGCAGTTCTTC
V gene: TRBV7-6; J gene: TRBJ1-1; clone size: NA; D gene: NA; CDR3 protein: CASSLALELTENTEAFF; CDR3 DNA: TGTGCCAGCAGCTTAGCGCTAGAATTGACAGAGAACACTGAAGCTTTCTTT
V gene: TRBV4-2; J gene: TRBJ1-5; clone size: NA; D gene: NA; CDR3 protein: CASSQGTASNQPQHF; CDR3 DNA: TGTGCCAGCAGCCAAGGGACGGCCAGCAATCAGCCCCAGCATTTT
V gene: TRBV7-9; J gene: TRBJ1-1; clone size: few; D gene: NA; CDR3 protein: CASSIGNLPEAFF; CDR3 DNA: TGTGCCAGCAGCATCGGGAACCTCCCTGAAGCTTTCTTT
V gene: TRBV7-2; J gene: TRBJ2-2; clone size: many; D gene: TRBD2; CDR3 protein: CASSWFSGGFGGELFF; CDR3 DNA: TGTGCCAGCAGCTGGTTTAGCGGGGGGTTTGGCGGGGAGCTGTTTTTT
V gene: TRBV6-2/TRBV6-3; J gene: TRBJ2-1; clone size: NA; D gene: NA; CDR3 protein: CASWDWSNEQFF; CDR3 DNA: TGTGCCAGCTGGGACTGGTCCAATGAGCAGTTCTTC
V gene: TRBV9; J gene: TRBJ2-3; clone size: NA; D gene: NA; CDR3 protein: CASSEGPITDTQYF; CDR3 DNA: TGTGCCAGCAGCGAGGGACCAATCACAGATACGCAGTATTTT
V gene: TRBV5-5; J gene: TRBJ2-7; clone size: NA; D gene: NA; CDR3 protein: CASSHKSIARGSYEQYF; CDR3 DNA: TGTGCCAGCAGCCACAAGTCCATAGCCAGGGGCTCCTACGAGCAGTACTTC
V gene: TRBV6-6; J gene: TRBJ1-2; clone size: NA; D gene: NA; CDR3 protein: CASLSGPNYGYTF; CDR3 DNA: TGTGCCAGCCTCTCGGGGCCTAACTATGGCTACACCTTC
V gene: TRBV6-2/TRBV6-3; J gene: TRBJ1-5; clone size: many; D gene: NA; CDR3 protein: CASSYSVLLGQPQHF; CDR3 DNA: TGTGCCAGCAGTTACTCGGTCCTCCTAGGACAGCCCCAGCATTTT
V gene: TRBV7-6; J gene: TRBJ2-1; clone size: NA; D gene: TRBD2; CDR3 protein: CASSSGTSRRNEQFF; CDR3 DNA: TGTGCCAGCAGCTCCGGGACTAGCAGGAGGAATGAGCAGTTCTTC
V gene: TRBV19; J gene: TRBJ2-1; clone size: NA; D gene: TRBD2; CDR3 protein: CASSSSGGSPNEQFF; CDR3 DNA: TGTGCCAGTAGTTCAAGCGGGGGGTCTCCCAATGAGCAGTTCTTC
V gene: TRBV13; J gene: TRBJ2-7; clone size: NA; D gene: TRBD2; CDR3 protein: CASSERGYSYEQYF; CDR3 DNA: TGTGCCAGCAGCGAGCGGGGGTACTCCTACGAGCAGTACTTC
V gene: TRBV6-2/TRBV6-3; J gene: TRBJ2-1; clone size: many; D gene: TRBD2; CDR3 protein: CASSFHGLAGVYNEQFF; CDR3 DNA: TGTGCCAGCAGCTTCCACGGACTAGCGGGGGTCTACAATGAGCAGTTCTTC
V gene: TRBV25-1; J gene: TRBJ1-1; clone size: NA; D gene: NA; CDR3 protein: CASTQSRGNTEAFF; CDR3 DNA: TGTGCCAGCACCCAATCACGGGGGAACACTGAAGCTTTCTTT
V gene: TRBV4-1; J gene: TRBJ1-2; clone size: NA; D gene: NA; CDR3 protein: CASSQGPDGYTF; CDR3 DNA: TGCGCCAGCAGCCAAGGGCCAGATGGCTACACCTTC
V gene: TRBV10-3; J gene: TRBJ2-7; clone size: NA; D gene: NA; CDR3 protein: CAISVVHGLGELEQYF; CDR3 DNA: TGTGCCATCAGTGTGGTCCACGGTCTCGGGGAGTTGGAGCAGTACTTC
V gene: TRBV12-3/TRBV12-4; J gene: TRBJ1-2; clone size: few; D gene: TRBD1; CDR3 protein: CASSLGGQGRVYGYTF; CDR3 DNA: TGTGCCAGCAGTTTAGGGGGACAGGGGAGGGTGTATGGCTACACCTTC
V gene: TRBV9; J gene: TRBJ1-2; clone size: NA; D gene: TRBD1; CDR3 protein: CASSLPRDRTVNYGYTF; CDR3 DNA: TGTGCCAGCAGCTTGCCCCGGGACAGGACGGTGAACTATGGCTACACCTTC
V gene: TRBV9; J gene: TRBJ2-1; clone size: few; D gene: NA; CDR3 protein: CASSVGPGNYEQFF; CDR3 DNA: TGTGCCAGCAGCGTAGGGCCGGGAAATTATGAGCAGTTCTTC
V gene: TRBV7-9; J gene: TRBJ1-4; clone size: few; D gene: TRBD1; CDR3 protein: CASSQGQGRTNEKLFF; CDR3 DNA: TGTGCCAGCAGCCAGGGACAGGGGAGGACTAATGAAAAACTGTTTTTT
V gene: TRBV6-1; J gene: TRBJ2-3; clone size: many; D gene: TRBD2; CDR3 protein: CASSEVERGASNTQYF; CDR3 DNA: TGTGCCAGCAGTGAAGTGGAGCGGGGGGCCTCGAATACGCAGTATTTT
V gene: TRBV28; J gene: TRBJ2-2; clone size: few; D gene: NA; CDR3 protein: CASSFGPAGELFF; CDR3 DNA: TGTGCCAGCAGTTTTGGACCGGCCGGGGAGCTGTTTTTT
V gene: TRBV6-5; J gene: TRBJ2-3; clone size: few; D gene: NA; CDR3 protein: CASSYEGEDTQYF; CDR3 DNA: TGTGCCAGCAGTTACGAGGGGGAGGATACGCAGTATTTT
V gene: TRBV6-1; J gene: TRBJ2-7; clone size: few; D gene: TRBD1; CDR3 protein: CASRDRADYEQYF; CDR3 DNA: TGTGCCAGCAGGGACAGGGCGGACTACGAGCAGTACTTC
V gene: TRBV6-1; J gene: TRBJ2-5; clone size: NA; D gene: NA; CDR3 protein: CASSEGGGGLRETQYF; CDR3 DNA: TGTGCCAGCAGTGAAGGGGGGGGGGGCCTAAGGGAGACCCAGTACTTC
V gene: TRBV7-2; J gene: TRBJ2-3; clone size: many; D gene: TRBD1; CDR3 protein: CASSFTGGAADTQYF; CDR3 DNA: TGTGCCAGCAGCTTCACAGGGGGCGCCGCAGATACGCAGTATTTT
V gene: TRBV2; J gene: TRBJ1-6; clone size: NA; D gene: NA; CDR3 protein: CASRKTRERVPLHF; CDR3 DNA: TGTGCCAGCAGGAAGACAAGGGAAAGGGTACCCCTCCACTTT
V gene: TRBV28; J gene: TRBJ2-5; clone size: NA; D gene: NA; CDR3 protein: CASSFSSVSWSETQYF; CDR3 DNA: TGTGCCAGCAGTTTCTCATCGGTCAGCTGGTCGGAGACCCAGTACTTC
V gene: TRBV19; J gene: TRBJ2-1; clone size: NA; D gene: NA; CDR3 protein: CASSIVLGHLPYNEQFF; CDR3 DNA: TGTGCCAGTAGTATAGTTCTGGGACACCTGCCGTACAATGAGCAGTTCTTC
V gene: TRBV10-3; J gene: TRBJ2-1; clone size: few; D gene: TRBD2; CDR3 protein: CAISETSGGYNEQFF; CDR3 DNA: TGTGCCATCAGTGAGACTAGCGGGGGCTACAATGAGCAGTTCTTC
V gene: TRBV7-2; J gene: TRBJ1-6; clone size: many; D gene: TRBD1; CDR3 protein: CASSHRDRGLNSPLHF; CDR3 DNA: TGTGCCAGCAGCCACCGGGACAGGGGGCTTAATTCACCCCTCCACTTT
V gene: TRBV18; J gene: TRBJ1-1; clone size: NA; D gene: TRBD1; CDR3 protein: CASSPIRGMNTEAFF; CDR3 DNA: TGTGCCAGCTCACCAATCAGGGGGATGAACACTGAAGCTTTCTTT
V gene: TRBV19; J gene: TRBJ1-1; clone size: few; D gene: NA; CDR3 protein: CASSLPEGDTEAFF; CDR3 DNA: TGTGCCAGTAGCCTACCCGAAGGAGACACTGAAGCTTTCTTT
V gene: TRBV5-4; J gene: TRBJ2-2; clone size: few; D gene: NA; CDR3 protein: CASSPEGGEDTGELFF; CDR3 DNA: TGTGCCAGCAGTCCGGAAGGGGGGGAGGACACCGGGGAGCTGTTTTTT
V gene: TRBV7-8; J gene: TRBJ2-3; clone size: few; D gene: TRBD1; CDR3 protein: CASSLSYRGDTQYF; CDR3 DNA: TGTGCCAGCAGCTTATCCTACAGGGGAGATACGCAGTATTTT
V gene: TRBV20-1; J gene: TRBJ2-1; clone size: few; D gene: TRBD1; CDR3 protein: CSAREPGQGDYNEQFF; CDR3 DNA: TGCAGTGCTAGAGAGCCGGGACAGGGAGACTACAATGAGCAGTTCTTC
V gene: TRBV11-3; J gene: TRBJ1-5; clone size: NA; D gene: TRBD1; CDR3 protein: CASSLDTDRVYQPQHF; CDR3 DNA: TGTGCCAGCAGCTTAGATACAGACAGGGTCTATCAGCCCCAGCATTTT
V gene: TRBV5-6; J gene: TRBJ2-7; clone size: few; D gene: NA; CDR3 protein: CASTSHRDEQYF; CDR3 DNA: TGTGCCAGCACTTCCCACAGGGACGAGCAGTACTTC